A selection of T cell receptor beta chains follows, all from one sample in a study of cytomegalovirus exposure and HLA in healthy donors. Libraries were prepared by immunoSEQ multiplex PCR; TCRdb keeps only in-frame clonotypes and omits some of them. The sample includes 55,000 to 65,000 clones, about 96% of them seen just once. Sample: PBMCs. The receptors shown here come from a man younger than 35 in good health and CMV-seronegative. Both conserved end residues are part of each CDR3. The D gene is left open where the match is weak. Expanded clones are given a class, and other clones once, few, many or no size at all.

v_gene	j_gene	abundance	d_gene	CDR3aa	CDR3nt
TRBV6-4	TRBJ2-2	-	TRBD2	CAREGDHTGELFF	TGTGCCCGGGAGGGTGACCACACCGGGGAGCTGTTTTTT
TRBV28	TRBJ2-1	-	-	CASRPRSRGPYNEQFF	TGTGCCAGCAGGCCTCGGTCCAGGGGACCCTACAATGAGCAGTTCTTC
TRBV5-1	TRBJ1-6	-	TRBD1	CASSFSGTEDSPLHF	TGCGCCAGCAGCTTCTCCGGGACAGAGGATTCACCCCTCCACTTT
TRBV28	TRBJ2-1	once	TRBD2	CASSSRTSGSNEQFF	TGTGCCAGCAGTTCCAGGACTAGCGGGAGCAATGAGCAGTTCTTC
TRBV7-9	TRBJ1-1	once	-	CASSPRREWGEAFF	TGTGCCAGCAGCCCACGGAGGGAATGGGGTGAAGCTTTCTTT
TRBV5-4	TRBJ2-7	-	TRBD2	CASSSGLAWTYEQYF	TGTGCCAGCAGCTCTGGACTAGCGTGGACCTACGAGCAGTACTTC
TRBV6-1	TRBJ2-1	once	-	CASSEAGSASSPSYNEQFF	TGTGCCAGCAGTGAAGCTGGTAGCGCCTCGTCCCCCTCCTACAATGAGCAGTTCTTC
TRBV28	TRBJ2-7	-	-	CATGRRNPSYEQYF	TGTGCCACGGGAAGGAGGAACCCCTCCTACGAGCAGTACTTC
TRBV5-1	TRBJ2-3	-	TRBD2	CASSFLDRGRGSDTQYF	TGCGCCAGCAGCTTCCTGGACCGCGGGAGGGGGTCAGATACGCAGTATTTT
TRBV28	TRBJ2-1	-	TRBD1	CASSSRGYSYNEQFF	TGTGCCAGCAGTTCCAGGGGGTACTCCTACAATGAGCAGTTCTTC
TRBV10-1	TRBJ2-7	-	-	CASSGEGDEQYF	TGCGCCAGCAGCGGTGAGGGAGACGAGCAGTACTTC
TRBV27	TRBJ2-4	-	TRBD2	CASSLTGTSGTPKDIQYF	TGTGCCAGCAGTCTGACTGGGACTAGCGGGACTCCCAAGGACATTCAGTACTTC